This T cell receptor beta chain was recovered during a study of T cell responses to AZD1222 COVID-19 vaccine. Per germline, CDR1 SGHRS and CDR2 YFSETQ. The CDR3 sequence is 15 residues long. Unmatched junction bases numbered 1, after V lost 0 bases and J lost 3 bases. TCRdb's copy holds only in-frame clones and misses some; the assay was immunoSEQ multiplex PCR. The sample consists of 40,000 to 65,000 clones, about 88% of them appearing once. This receptor was taken from an adult in good health. The sample consisted of peripheral blood, taken on day 0 of AZD1222 vaccination. This sequence joins TRBV5-1 and TRBJ2-7; 12 bases agree with TRBD2. CDR3: CASSLVTSGSYEQYF. The CDR3 coding sequence is TGCGCCAGCAGCTTGGTGACTAGCGGGAGCTACGAGCAGTACTTC. The whole variable domain, filled in from reference TRBV5-1 and TRBJ2-7, reads KAGVTQTPRYLIKTRGQQVTLSCSPISGHRSVSWYQQTPGQGLQFLFEYFSETQRNKGNFPGRFSGRQFSNSRSEMNVSTLELGDSALYLCASSLVTSGSYEQYFGPGTRLTVT.